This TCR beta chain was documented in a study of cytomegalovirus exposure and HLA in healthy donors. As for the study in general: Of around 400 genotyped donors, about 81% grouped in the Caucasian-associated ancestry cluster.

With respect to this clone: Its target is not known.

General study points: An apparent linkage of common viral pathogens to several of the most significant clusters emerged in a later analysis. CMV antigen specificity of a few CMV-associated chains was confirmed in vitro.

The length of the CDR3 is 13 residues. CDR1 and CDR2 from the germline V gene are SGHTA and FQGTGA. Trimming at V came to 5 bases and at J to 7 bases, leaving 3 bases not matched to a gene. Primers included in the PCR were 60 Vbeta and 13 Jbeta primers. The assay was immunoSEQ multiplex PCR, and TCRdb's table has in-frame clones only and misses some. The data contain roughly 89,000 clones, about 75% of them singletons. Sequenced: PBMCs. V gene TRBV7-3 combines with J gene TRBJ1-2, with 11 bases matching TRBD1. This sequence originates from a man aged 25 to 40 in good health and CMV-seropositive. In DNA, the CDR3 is TGTGCCAGCAGCCGGACAGGGGGCTCTGGCTACACCTTC. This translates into CASSRTGGSGYTF.